The 27 T cell receptor beta chains reported below all come from one sample, sequenced in a study of OX40 agonist ivuxolimab in advanced cancers. The table came from immunoSEQ multiplex PCR; TCRdb's copy has only in-frame clones and leaves some out. The data contain about 50,000 clones, approximately 91% of them seen just once; the ten biggest clones take up roughly 6.9%. The sequencing used CD4+ or CD8+ T cells sorted from blood, collected in a trial of the OX40 agonist ivuxolimab. The receptor source for this set is an adult with an advanced solid tumor such as melanoma, head and neck, liver or kidney cancer.

This clone was found once. This chain connects TRBV28 to TRBJ2-7; D might be TRBD1 or TRBD2, each matching 5 bases. Between the trimmed V and J ends, which lost 2 bases and 3 bases, there was a span of 8 bases. There are 13 residues in the CDR3. Germline V gene sequence: CDR1 MDHEN, CDR2 SYDVKM. CDR3 region: CASSLGGIYEQYF. For the CDR3, the DNA is TGTGCCAGCAGTTTAGGGGGAATCTACGAGCAGTACTTC. Filled out from reference TRBV28 and TRBJ2-7, the complete variable domain reads DVKVTQSSRYLVKRTGEKVFLECVQDMDHENMFWYRQDPGLGLRLIYFSYDVKMKEKGDIPEGYSVSREKKERFSLILESASTNQTSMYLCASSLGGIYEQYFGPGTRLTVT.

The chain employs TRBV11-2 and TRBJ1-4, with TRBD1 as a possible D gene (5 bases). This CDR3 spans 15 amino acids. V was trimmed by 1 base and J by 8 bases, leaving 14 bases between them. The germline gives CDR1 SGHAT, CDR2 FQNNGV. In DNA form, the CDR3 reads TGTGCCAGCAGCTTAGTCTCTAGCGGGGGGGAAAAACTGTTTTTT. It encodes CASSLVSSGGEKLFF.

The chain has TRBV2 and TRBJ1-3; the D gene is possibly TRBD1 (5 bases). Deletions cut 6 bases from V and 1 base from J, with 10 bases between. The length of the CDR3 is 14 residues. Germline CDR1 and CDR2: SNHLY and FYNNEI. CDR3 nucleotides: TGTGCCAGCAGCGTACAGGCATCTGGAAACACCATATATTTT. Translation: CASSVQASGNTIYF.

This rearrangement joins TRBV18 to TRBJ1-1; possibly TRBD1 for D (5 bases). The V gene lost 6 bases and the J gene lost 4 bases, with 15 bases spanning the gap. CDR1 and CDR2 (germline): KGHSH, LQKENI. The CDR3 contains 14 residues. This CDR3 is CASSRDGWSTEAFF. The CDR3 DNA follows: TGTGCCAGCTCCCGGGACGGATGGAGCACTGAAGCTTTCTTT.

This clone was counted only a few times. This chain uses TRBV19 with TRBJ2-7; possible D gene TRBD2, 5 bases. V dropped 6 bases and J dropped 3 bases, with 15 bases sitting between them. This CDR3 has 14 residues. Germline values: CDR1 LNHDA, CDR2 SQIVND (reference sequence). Here the CDR3 reads CASSLSTGSYEQYF. The DNA of the CDR3 is TGTGCCAGTAGCCTATCGACGGGGAGCTACGAGCAGTACTTC.

The chain uses TRBV5-4 and TRBJ2-7, with TRBD1 matching 8 bases. The CDR3 totals 16 residues. V gave up 0 bases and J gave up 0 bases; unmatched junction bases: 5. Germline-derived CDR1 and CDR2 are SGHNT and YYREEE (reference sequence). The chain's CDR3 is CASSLAGGLFSYEQYF. As DNA, the CDR3 is TGTGCCAGCAGCTTGGCAGGGGGCCTTTTCTCCTACGAGCAGTACTTC.

The chain has TRBV15 and TRBJ2-1; tentatively, D is TRBD2 (6 bases). Germline V gives CDR1 LNHNV, CDR2 YYDKDF (reference sequence). This CDR3 contains 16 residues. V was pared by 0 bases and J by 3 bases, with 12 bases between. The CDR3 coding sequence is TGTGCCACCAGCAGAGATCTTGGGGGGAACTACAATGAGCAGTTCTTC. This translates into CATSRDLGGNYNEQFF.

This chain links TRBV29-1 with TRBJ2-7; TRBD2 matches 8 bases. The junction had 2 bases not matched to a gene; V was cut back by 4 bases and J by 6 bases. Germline V gene sequence: CDR1 SQVTM, CDR2 ANQGSEA. The CDR3 extends over 11 amino acids. The CDR3 protein is CSVGAGAEQYF. DNA for the CDR3: TGCAGCGTTGGAGCGGGAGCCGAGCAGTACTTC.

CDR3 DNA: TGTGCCAGCAGCTTATCAGGGTCCGGCACAGATACGCAGTATTTT. Protein product: CASSLSGSGTDTQYF. The V gene is TRBV5-4, the J gene TRBJ2-3; tentatively, D is TRBD1 (5 bases). Germline V gene sequence: CDR1 SGHNT, CDR2 YYREEE (reference sequence). The CDR3 length is 15 residues. V lost 2 bases and J lost 1, with 11 bases in between.

The chain recombines TRBV6-5 with TRBJ1-5; 9 nucleotides agree with TRBD1. The CDR3 has 15 amino acids. The germline V gene encodes CDR1 MNHEY and CDR2 SVGAGI. V lost 6 bases to trimming and J lost 4 bases; unmatched junction nucleotides: 7. CDR3 in amino acids: CASRALDRGNQPQHF. CDR3 coding DNA: TGTGCCAGCAGGGCCCTGGACAGGGGAAATCAGCCCCAGCATTTT.

The chain recombines TRBV28 with TRBJ2-1, with D maybe TRBD1 (7 bases). The germline V and J ends were trimmed by 7 bases and 4 bases, with 17 bases remaining between them. The CDR3 is made up of 15 amino acids. CDR1 is MDHEN, CDR2 SYDVKM, per germline. CDR3: CASIRNGGQYNEQFF. CDR3 sequence (DNA): TGTGCCAGCATACGTAACGGGGGACAGTACAATGAGCAGTTCTTC.

In this sample, this clone turned up a few times. The gene calls are TRBV28 and TRBJ2-3; 7 nucleotides match TRBD1. The trim removed 6 bases at V and 6 bases at J, leaving 15 bases unmatched. Germline V lookup: CDR1 MDHEN, CDR2 SYDVKM. The CDR3 is 16 amino acids. CDR3 region: CASRRDSSRGQDTQYF. Here the CDR3 DNA reads TGTGCCAGCAGACGGGACAGCTCGAGGGGACAGGATACGCAGTATTTT.

The chain uses TRBV7-8 and TRBJ2-3, with D maybe TRBD2 (6 bases). The V gene's germline CDR1 is SGHVS and CDR2 FQNEAQ. Trimming stripped 5 bases from V and 7 bases from J, with 13 bases between. This CDR3 spans 13 amino acids. The CDR3 protein is CASSPGTPHTQYF. The CDR3 region has the DNA TGTGCCAGCAGCCCTGGGACTCCTCATACGCAGTATTTT.

The rearrangement uses TRBV6-4 and TRBJ2-7; possible D gene TRBD1, 6 bases. Trimming left V 3 bases short and J 4 bases short, with 16 bases between. Per germline, CDR1 MRHNA and CDR2 SNTAGT. The CDR3 loop spans 15 amino acids. The CDR3 coding sequence is TGTGCCAGCAGTGATCGGTCACAACAGGGATACGAGCAGTACTTC. Protein sequence: CASSDRSQQGYEQYF.

CDR3 sequence: CASSPGTVHTGELFF. The CDR3 coding sequence is TGCGCCAGCAGCCCGGGGACGGTCCACACCGGGGAGCTGTTTTTT. V is TRBV5-1 and J is TRBJ2-2; tentatively, D is TRBD1 or TRBD2 (5 bases each). Germline lookup yields CDR1 SGHRS and CDR2 YFSETQ. V lost 4 bases to trimming and J lost 3 bases, with 13 bases between them. The CDR3 loop spans 15 amino acids.

In this sample, this clone turned up once. V usage is TRBV6-1 and J usage is TRBJ1-2; 10 bases are a match to TRBD1. The CDR3 sequence is 17 residues long. Germline CDR1 and CDR2: MNHNS and SASEGT. With V trimmed by 4 bases and J by 5 bases, 13 bases remained unmatched. CDR3 nucleotide sequence: TGTGCCAGCAGTGTTGACAGGGGGCTAAGCTTCGGGTATGGCTACACCTTC. This gives the protein CASSVDRGLSFGYGYTF.

This chain links TRBV28 with TRBJ2-6; D gene uncertain. The CDR3 is 17 residues long. V was cut by 1 base and J by 2 bases, with 12 bases left in between. From germline, CDR1 is MDHEN and CDR2 SYDVKM. The CDR3 nucleotides are TGTGCCAGCAGTTTATTTTGGGATCTAACTGGGGCCAACGTCCTGACTTTC. Its translation: CASSLFWDLTGANVLTF. Full variable domain (missing parts from reference TRBV28 and TRBJ2-6): DVKVTQSSRYLVKRTGEKVFLECVQDMDHENMFWYRQDPGLGLRLIYFSYDVKMKEKGDIPEGYSVSREKKERFSLILESASTNQTSMYLCASSLFWDLTGANVLTFGAGSRLTVL.

The chain carries TRBV4-1 and TRBJ1-1; D is possibly TRBD1 (6 bases). Germline V gene sequence: CDR1 MGHRA, CDR2 YSYEKL. The CDR3 spans 13 residues. V lost 6 bases and J 2 bases, leaving 10 bases between the germline ends. The CDR3 here is CASSRQDNTEAFF. The CDR3 DNA sequence: TGCGCCAGCAGTAGACAGGACAACACTGAAGCTTTCTTT.

The genes are TRBV2 and TRBJ2-5; 14 nucleotides agree with TRBD2. The CDR3 covers 16 residues. V lost 3 bases to trimming and J lost 7 bases; unmatched junction nucleotides: 7. Germline CDR1 SNHLY, CDR2 FYNNEI. The CDR3 DNA follows: TGTGCCAGCAGTGATCCGGGACTAGCGGGAGTAGGGACCCAGTACTTC. Amino acids: CASSDPGLAGVGTQYF.

The genes are TRBV9 and TRBJ2-2; D gene ambiguous. Germline V lookup: CDR1 SGDLS, CDR2 YYNGEE. CDR3 length: 12 residues. V lost 2 bases to trimming and J lost 7 bases, with 6 bases between them. The CDR3 coding sequence is TGTGCCAGCAGCGTGGATGTCGGGGAGCTGTTTTTT. Translation gives CASSVDVGELFF. Variable domain in full (rest from reference TRBV9 and TRBJ2-2): DSGVTQTPKHLITATGQRVTLRCSPRSGDLSVYWYQQSLDQGLQFLIQYYNGEERAKGNILERFSAQQFPDLHSELNLSSLELGDSALYFCASSVDVGELFFGEGSRLTVL.

The chain joins TRBV28 to TRBJ1-3; D may be TRBD1 (6 bases). The CDR3 covers 15 residues. In germline, CDR1 is MDHEN, CDR2 SYDVKM. The germline V and J ends were trimmed by 6 bases and 4 bases, with 16 bases remaining between them. The chain's CDR3 is CASRAQGGSGNTIYF. DNA of the CDR3: TGTGCCAGCAGGGCCCAAGGGGGTTCAGGAAACACCATATATTTT.

The chain is built from TRBV19 and TRBJ2-2; 7 positions agree with TRBD2. The CDR3 totals 15 residues. With V trimmed by 3 bases and J by 7 bases, 8 bases remained unmatched. Germline V lookup: CDR1 LNHDA, CDR2 SQIVND (reference sequence). The CDR3 nucleotides are TGTGCCAGTAGTATTGGCGGGAGACTTGGCGGGGAGCTGTTTTTT. Amino acids: CASSIGGRLGGELFF.

The chain joins TRBV7-6 to TRBJ1-4; 8 positions agree with TRBD1. This CDR3 spans 14 amino acids. V was clipped by 5 bases and J by 3 bases; unmatched bases: 2. CDR1 SGHVS and CDR2 FNYEAQ come from the germline V gene. For the CDR3, the DNA is TGTGCCAGCAGCGACAGGGGTCCTAATGAAAAACTGTTTTTT. Translating gives CASSDRGPNEKLFF. The variable domain in full, with the rest retrieved from reference TRBV7-6 and TRBJ1-4, is GAGVSQSPRYKVTKRGQDVALRCDPISGHVSLYWYRQALGQGPEFLTYFNYEAQQDKSGLPNDRFSAERPEGSISTLTIQRTEQRDSAMYRCASSDRGPNEKLFFGSGTQLSVL.

The chain links TRBV7-3 to TRBJ2-5; D tentatively fits TRBD1 or TRBD2 (5 bases each). Trimming shortened V by 5 bases and J by 5 bases, and 12 bases separated the two germline ends. The CDR3 covers 13 residues. Germline lookup yields CDR1 SGHTA and CDR2 FQGTGA. In DNA, the CDR3 is TGTGCCAGCAGCGTAGTATGGGGGGAGACCCAGTACTTC. Residues: CASSVVWGETQYF.

The CDR3 DNA reads as TGTGCCAGCAGGGACATGATGACAGATGAAGCTTTCTTT. This encodes CASRDMMTDEAFF. The rearrangement links TRBV6-6 to TRBJ1-1; D possibly corresponds to TRBD1 (5 bases). Germline V gene data show CDR1 as MNHNY and CDR2 as SVGAGI (reference sequence). The germline V and J ends were trimmed by 6 bases and 7 bases, with 15 bases remaining between them. This CDR3 region has 13 residues.

The J gene is TRBJ2-7, the V gene TRBV19, with 10 nucleotides matching TRBD1. Germline V lookup: CDR1 LNHDA, CDR2 SQIVND (reference sequence). V lost 5 bases and J lost 5; bases outside the gene matches: 12. The CDR3 length is 16 residues. CDR3 sequence: CASSRDRGRIGNEQYF. For the CDR3, the DNA is TGTGCCAGTAGTCGGGACAGGGGAAGGATTGGAAACGAGCAGTACTTC.

The J gene is TRBJ2-4, the V gene TRBV10-1; maybe TRBD2 (5 bases). V lost 5 bases and J lost 9, with 20 bases in between. Per germline, CDR1 WNHNN and CDR2 SYGVQD (reference sequence). The CDR3 length is 15 residues. The CDR3 loop is CASSPEGGRGGIQYF. As DNA, the CDR3 is TGCGCCAGCAGTCCCGAGGGCGGACGCGGAGGCATTCAGTACTTC.